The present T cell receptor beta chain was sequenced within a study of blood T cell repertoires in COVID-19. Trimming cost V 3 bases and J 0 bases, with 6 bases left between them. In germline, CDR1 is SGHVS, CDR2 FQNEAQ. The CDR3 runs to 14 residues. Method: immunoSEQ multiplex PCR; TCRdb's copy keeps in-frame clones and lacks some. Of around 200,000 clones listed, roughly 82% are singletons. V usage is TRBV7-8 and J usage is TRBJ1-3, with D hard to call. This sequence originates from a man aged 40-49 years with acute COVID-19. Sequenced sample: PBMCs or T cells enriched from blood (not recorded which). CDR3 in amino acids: CASSFLRSGNTIYF. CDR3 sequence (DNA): TGTGCCAGCAGCTTCCTACGCTCTGGAAACACCATATATTTT.